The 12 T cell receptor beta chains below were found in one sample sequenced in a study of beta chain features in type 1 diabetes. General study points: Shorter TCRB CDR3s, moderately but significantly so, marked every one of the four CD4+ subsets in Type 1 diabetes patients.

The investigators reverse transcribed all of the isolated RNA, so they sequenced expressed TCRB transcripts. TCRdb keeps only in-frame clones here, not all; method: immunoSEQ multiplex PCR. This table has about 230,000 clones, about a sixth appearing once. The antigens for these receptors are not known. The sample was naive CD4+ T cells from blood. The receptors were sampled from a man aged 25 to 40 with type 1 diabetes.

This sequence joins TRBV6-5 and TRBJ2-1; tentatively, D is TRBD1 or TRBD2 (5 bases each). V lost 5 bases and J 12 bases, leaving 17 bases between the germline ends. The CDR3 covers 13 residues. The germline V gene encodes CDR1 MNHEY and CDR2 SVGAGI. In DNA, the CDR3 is TGTGCCAGCAGTGCTCACCGGGGCCAGGGGCAGTTCTTC. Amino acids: CASSAHRGQGQFF.

Here the CDR3 reads CASSPGPFSGNTIYF. The CDR3 DNA reads TGTGCCAGCAGCCCGGGACCGTTCTCTGGAAACACCATATATTTT. The chain couples TRBV7-2 to TRBJ1-3; tentatively, D is TRBD1 (5 bases). The germline V and J ends were trimmed by 5 bases and 0 bases, with 11 bases remaining between them. CDR1 and CDR2 (germline): SGHTA, FQGNSA. The CDR3 sequence is 15 residues long.

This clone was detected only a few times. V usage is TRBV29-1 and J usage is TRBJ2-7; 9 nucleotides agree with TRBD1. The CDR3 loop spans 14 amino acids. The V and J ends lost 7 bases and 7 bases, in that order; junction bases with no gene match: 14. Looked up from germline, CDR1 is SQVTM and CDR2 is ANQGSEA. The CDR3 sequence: CSAMGQGVQSEQYF. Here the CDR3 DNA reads TGCAGCGCTATGGGACAGGGAGTCCAGAGTGAGCAGTACTTC.

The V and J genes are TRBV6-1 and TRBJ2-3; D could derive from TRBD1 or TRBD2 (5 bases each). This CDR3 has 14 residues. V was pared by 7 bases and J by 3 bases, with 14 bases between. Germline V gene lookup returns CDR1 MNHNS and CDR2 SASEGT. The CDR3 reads CASKEGTATDTQYF. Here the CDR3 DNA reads TGTGCCAGCAAGGAAGGGACCGCTACAGATACGCAGTATTTT.

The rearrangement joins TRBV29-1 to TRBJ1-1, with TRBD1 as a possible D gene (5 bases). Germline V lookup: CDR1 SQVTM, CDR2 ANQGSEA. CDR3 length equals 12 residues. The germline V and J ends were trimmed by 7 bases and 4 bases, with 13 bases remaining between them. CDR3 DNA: TGCAGCGCGGCGGGGGGGACCACTGAAGCTTTCTTT. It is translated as CSAAGGTTEAFF.

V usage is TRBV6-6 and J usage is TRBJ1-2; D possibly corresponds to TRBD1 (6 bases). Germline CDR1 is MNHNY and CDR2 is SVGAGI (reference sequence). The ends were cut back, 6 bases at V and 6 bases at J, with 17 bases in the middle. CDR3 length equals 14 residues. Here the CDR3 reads CASSHRQAPNGYTF. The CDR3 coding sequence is TGTGCCAGCAGCCACAGACAGGCGCCCAATGGCTACACCTTC.

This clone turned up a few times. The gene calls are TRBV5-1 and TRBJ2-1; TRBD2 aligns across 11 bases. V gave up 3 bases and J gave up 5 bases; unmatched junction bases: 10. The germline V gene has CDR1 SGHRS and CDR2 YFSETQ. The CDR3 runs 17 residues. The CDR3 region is CASSWPPGTSGNNEQFF. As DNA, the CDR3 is TGCGCCAGCAGCTGGCCCCCAGGGACTAGCGGTAACAATGAGCAGTTCTTC.

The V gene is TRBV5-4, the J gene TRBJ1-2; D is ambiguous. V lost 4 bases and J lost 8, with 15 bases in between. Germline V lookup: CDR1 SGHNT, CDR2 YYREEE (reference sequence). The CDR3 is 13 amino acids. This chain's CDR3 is CASSTFRGEGYTF. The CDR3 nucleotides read TGTGCCAGCAGCACATTCAGAGGAGAAGGCTACACCTTC. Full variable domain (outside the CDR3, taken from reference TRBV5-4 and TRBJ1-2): ETGVTQSPTHLIKTRGQQVTLRCSSQSGHNTVSWYQQALGQGPQFIFQYYREEENGRGNFPPRFSGLQFPNYSSELNVNALELDDSALYLCASSTFRGEGYTFGSGTRLTVV.

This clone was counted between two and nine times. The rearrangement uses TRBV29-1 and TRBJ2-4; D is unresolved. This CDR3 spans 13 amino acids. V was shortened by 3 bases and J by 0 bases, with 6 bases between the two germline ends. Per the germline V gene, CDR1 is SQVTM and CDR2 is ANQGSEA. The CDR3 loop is CSVELQAKNIQYF. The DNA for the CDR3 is TGCAGCGTTGAGCTACAAGCCAAAAACATTCAGTACTTC.

CDR3 sequence: CASSLTGEAQNIQYF. For the CDR3, the DNA is TGTGCCAGCAGCCTCACAGGGGAGGCCCAAAACATTCAGTACTTC. This chain uses TRBV7-9 with TRBJ2-4; TRBD1 is a possible D gene (7 bases). V lost 5 bases, J lost 5 bases, and 16 bases lay in between. The CDR3 contains 15 residues. Per germline, CDR1 SEHNR and CDR2 FQNEAQ (reference sequence).

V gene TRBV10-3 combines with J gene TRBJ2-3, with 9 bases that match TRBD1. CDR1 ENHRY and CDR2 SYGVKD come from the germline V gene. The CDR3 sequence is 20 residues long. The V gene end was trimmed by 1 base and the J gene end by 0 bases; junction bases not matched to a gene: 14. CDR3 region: CAISEFPSTGGGLSTDTQYF. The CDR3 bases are TGTGCCATCAGTGAGTTCCCTTCGACAGGGGGAGGCTTGAGCACAGATACGCAGTATTTT.

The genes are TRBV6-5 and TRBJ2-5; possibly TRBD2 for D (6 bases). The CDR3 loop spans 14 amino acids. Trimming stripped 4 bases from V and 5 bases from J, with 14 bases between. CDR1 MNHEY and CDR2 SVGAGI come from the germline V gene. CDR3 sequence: CASSSPGVPETQYF. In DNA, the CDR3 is TGTGCCAGCAGTTCCCCGGGGGTGCCGGAGACCCAGTACTTC.